The clone carrying this T cell receptor beta chain was detected ten times or more. Its matching antigen is unknown. This sample was taken from a study of T-cell reconstitution after alpha-beta-depleted transplantation in children. The authors prepared the TCRbeta library with unique molecular identifiers. TCRdb recomputed calls from the PCR reads with MiXCR, one row per CDR3 protein. The sample contains approximately 220,000 distinct CDR3 sequences, approximately 19% of which appear only once. Study-level results: Several hundred rapidly expanded clones from non-depleted graft cells reportedly supplied alpha-beta T cells about two months post-transplant. Surviving recipient T cells and thymic progenitors accounted for the high day-60 TCRbeta diversity observed in some patients. A year post-transplant, T-cell counts and diversity derived mostly from newly produced T cells.

CDR3 length: 16 residues. The V gene end was trimmed by 1 base and the J gene end by 1 base; junction bases not matched to a gene: 5. The J gene is TRBJ2-7, the V gene TRBV12-3 or TRBV12-4; TRBD1 matches 9 bases. The sequence was collected from a male patient between 2 and 10 years old who had a stem cell transplant for acute lymphoblastic leukemia, so the T cells may come from the graft donor. The sample in question was PBMCs, mostly from graft donor cells, obtained 360 days after TCRalphabeta/CD19-depleted stem cell transplant. CDR3 region: CASSLVTGGGSYEQYF. CDR3 nucleotides: TGTGCCAGCAGTTTAGTGACAGGGGGAGGGTCCTACGAGCAGTACTTC.